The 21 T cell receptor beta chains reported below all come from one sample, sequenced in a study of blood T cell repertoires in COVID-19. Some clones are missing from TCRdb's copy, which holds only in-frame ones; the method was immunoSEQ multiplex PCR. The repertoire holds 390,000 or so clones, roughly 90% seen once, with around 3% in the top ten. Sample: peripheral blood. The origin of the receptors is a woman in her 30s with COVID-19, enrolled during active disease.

CDR3 sequence: CASSSSRQEQPQHF. In nucleotides, the CDR3 is TGTGCCAGCAGCTCGTCACGACAAGAACAGCCCCAGCATTTT. V and J are TRBV5-6 and TRBJ1-5; D uncertain. The CDR3 runs to 14 residues. V lost 3 bases and J 7 bases, leaving 14 bases between the germline ends. Germline V gene lookup returns CDR1 SGHDT and CDR2 YYEEEE.

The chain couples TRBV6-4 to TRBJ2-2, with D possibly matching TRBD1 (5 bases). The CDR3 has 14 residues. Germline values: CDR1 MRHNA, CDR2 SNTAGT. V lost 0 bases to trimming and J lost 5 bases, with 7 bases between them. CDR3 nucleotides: TGTGCCAGCAGTGACTCGGGGCTTACCGGGGAGCTGTTTTTT. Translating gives CASSDSGLTGELFF.

This CDR3 reads CASSLDRQGWEEQYV. CDR3 DNA sequence: TGTGCCAGCAGCTTAGACAGACAGGGATGGGAAGAGCAGTACGTC. The rearrangement joins TRBV11-3 to TRBJ2-7; 7 bases match TRBD1. The CDR3 totals 15 residues. V lost 0 bases, J lost 7 bases, and 9 bases stayed unmatched. The germline V gene has CDR1 SGHNT and CDR2 YENEEA.

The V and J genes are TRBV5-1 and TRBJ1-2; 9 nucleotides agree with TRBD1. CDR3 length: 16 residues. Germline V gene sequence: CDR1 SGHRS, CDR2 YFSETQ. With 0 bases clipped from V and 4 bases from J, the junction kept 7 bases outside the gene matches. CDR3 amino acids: CASSLADRGFFYGYTF. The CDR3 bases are TGCGCCAGCAGCTTGGCTGACAGGGGGTTCTTCTATGGCTACACCTTC.

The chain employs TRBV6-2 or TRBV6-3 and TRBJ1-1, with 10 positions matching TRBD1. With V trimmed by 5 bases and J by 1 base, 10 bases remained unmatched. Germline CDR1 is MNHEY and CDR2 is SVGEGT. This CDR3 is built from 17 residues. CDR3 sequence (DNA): TGTGCCAGCAGTGGACCGGACAGGGGGTGGAAGAACACTGAAGCTTTCTTT. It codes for CASSGPDRGWKNTEAFF.

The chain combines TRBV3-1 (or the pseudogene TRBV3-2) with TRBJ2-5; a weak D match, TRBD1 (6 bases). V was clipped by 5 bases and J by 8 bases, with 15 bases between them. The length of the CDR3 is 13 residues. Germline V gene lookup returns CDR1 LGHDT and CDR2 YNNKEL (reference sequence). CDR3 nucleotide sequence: TGTGCCAGCAGCACCAGTGCAGGGGAAACCCAGTACTTC. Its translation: CASSTSAGETQYF.

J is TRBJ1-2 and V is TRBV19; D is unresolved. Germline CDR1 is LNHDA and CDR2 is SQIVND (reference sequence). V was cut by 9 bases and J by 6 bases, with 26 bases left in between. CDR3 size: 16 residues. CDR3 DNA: TGTGCCAGCAGTGGACTTGTTCGGGGTGCTGCGCATGGCTACACCTTC. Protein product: CASSGLVRGAAHGYTF.

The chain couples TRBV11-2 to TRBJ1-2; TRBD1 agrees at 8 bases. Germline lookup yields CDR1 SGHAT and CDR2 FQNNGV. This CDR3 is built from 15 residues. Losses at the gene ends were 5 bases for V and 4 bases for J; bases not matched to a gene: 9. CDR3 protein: CASSRGRGLSYGYTF. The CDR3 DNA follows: TGTGCCAGCAGCCGAGGCAGGGGGCTTTCCTATGGCTACACCTTC.

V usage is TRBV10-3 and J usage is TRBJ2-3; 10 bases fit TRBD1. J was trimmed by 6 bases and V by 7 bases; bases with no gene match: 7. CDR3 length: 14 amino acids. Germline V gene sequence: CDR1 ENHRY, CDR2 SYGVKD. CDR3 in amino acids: CAIMGTGASDTQYF. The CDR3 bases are TGTGCCATCATGGGGACAGGGGCTTCCGATACGCAGTATTTT.

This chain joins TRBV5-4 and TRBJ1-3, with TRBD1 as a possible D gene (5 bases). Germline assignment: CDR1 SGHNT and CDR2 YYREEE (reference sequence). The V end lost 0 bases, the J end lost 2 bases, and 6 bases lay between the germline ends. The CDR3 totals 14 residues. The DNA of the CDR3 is TGTGCCAGCAGCTTGGCAGGGACTGGAAACACCATATATTTT. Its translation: CASSLAGTGNTIYF.

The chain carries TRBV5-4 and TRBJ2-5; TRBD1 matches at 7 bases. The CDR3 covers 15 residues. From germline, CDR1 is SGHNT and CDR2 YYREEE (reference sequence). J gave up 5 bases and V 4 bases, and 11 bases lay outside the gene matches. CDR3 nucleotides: TGTGCCAGCAGCCCCCGACAGGGAGTGGGCGAGACCCAGTACTTC. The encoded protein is CASSPRQGVGETQYF.

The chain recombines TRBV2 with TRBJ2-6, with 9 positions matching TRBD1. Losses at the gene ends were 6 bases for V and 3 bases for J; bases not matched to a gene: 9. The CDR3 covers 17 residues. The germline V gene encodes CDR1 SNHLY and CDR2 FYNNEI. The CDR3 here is CASSLDRGAGGANVLTF. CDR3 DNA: TGTGCCAGCAGCCTGGACAGGGGTGCTGGTGGGGCCAACGTCCTGACTTTC.

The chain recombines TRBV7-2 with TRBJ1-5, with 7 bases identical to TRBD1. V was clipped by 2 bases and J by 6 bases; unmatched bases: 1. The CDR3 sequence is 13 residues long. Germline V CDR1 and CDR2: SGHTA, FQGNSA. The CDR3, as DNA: TGTGCCAGCAGCTTATGGGACAGTCAGCCCCAGCATTTT. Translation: CASSLWDSQPQHF.

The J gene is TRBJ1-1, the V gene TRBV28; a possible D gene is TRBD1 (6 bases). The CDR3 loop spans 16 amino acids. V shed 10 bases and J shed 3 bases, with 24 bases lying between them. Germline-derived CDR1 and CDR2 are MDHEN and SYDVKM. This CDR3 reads CATKLGRGALDTEAFF. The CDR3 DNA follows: TGTGCCACCAAACTGGGGAGGGGGGCGTTGGACACTGAAGCTTTCTTT.

CDR3 region: CASSYASGVREQYV. The CDR3 DNA sequence: TGTGCCAGCAGTTACGCTAGCGGGGTCAGGGAGCAGTACGTC. This chain connects TRBV6-5 to TRBJ2-7, with 9 nucleotides matching TRBD2. Germline V gene sequence: CDR1 MNHEY, CDR2 SVGAGI. Trimming cost V 2 bases and J 7 bases; bases outside gene matches: 6. The CDR3 has 14 amino acids.

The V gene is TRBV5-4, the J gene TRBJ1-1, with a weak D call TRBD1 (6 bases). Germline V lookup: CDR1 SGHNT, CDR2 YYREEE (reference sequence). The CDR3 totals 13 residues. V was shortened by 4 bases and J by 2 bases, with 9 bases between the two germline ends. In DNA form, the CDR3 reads TGTGCCAGCAGCCAGGGACAAAACACTGAAGCTTTCTTT. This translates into CASSQGQNTEAFF.

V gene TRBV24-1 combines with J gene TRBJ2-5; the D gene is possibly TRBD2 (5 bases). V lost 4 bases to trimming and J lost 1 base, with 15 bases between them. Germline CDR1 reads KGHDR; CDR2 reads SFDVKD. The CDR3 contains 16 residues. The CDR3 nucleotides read TGTGCCACCAGTGACCCCGACGAGGGTACCCAAGAGACCCAGTACTTC. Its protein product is CATSDPDEGTQETQYF.

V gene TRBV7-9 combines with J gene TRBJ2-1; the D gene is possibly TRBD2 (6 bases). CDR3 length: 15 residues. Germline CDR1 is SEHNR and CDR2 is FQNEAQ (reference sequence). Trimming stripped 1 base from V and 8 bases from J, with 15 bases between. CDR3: CASSLVVAAHDEQFF. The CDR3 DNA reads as TGTGCCAGCAGCTTAGTTGTAGCGGCCCACGATGAGCAGTTCTTC.

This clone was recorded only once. The CDR3 DNA sequence: TGCGCCAGCAGCTCATTATATATGACAGCGGGATCCTACAATGAGCAGTTCTTC. Its translation is CASSSLYMTAGSYNEQFF. The rearrangement links TRBV5-1 to TRBJ2-1, with 7 positions matching TRBD2. CDR1 and CDR2 from the germline V gene are SGHRS and YFSETQ. The CDR3 contains 18 residues. Germline trimming cut 3 bases from V and 1 base from J; bases unmatched to any gene: 13.

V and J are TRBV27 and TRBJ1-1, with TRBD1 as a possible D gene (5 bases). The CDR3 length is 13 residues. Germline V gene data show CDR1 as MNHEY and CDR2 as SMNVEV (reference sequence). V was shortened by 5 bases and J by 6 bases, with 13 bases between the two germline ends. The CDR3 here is CASSPTGSSEAFF. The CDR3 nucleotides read TGTGCCAGCAGTCCAACAGGTTCTTCTGAAGCTTTCTTT.

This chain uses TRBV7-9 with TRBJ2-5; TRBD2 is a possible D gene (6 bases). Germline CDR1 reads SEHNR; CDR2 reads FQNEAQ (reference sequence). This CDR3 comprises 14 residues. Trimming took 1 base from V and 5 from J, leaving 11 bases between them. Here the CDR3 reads CASSLGLGWETQYF. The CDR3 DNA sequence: TGTGCCAGCAGCTTAGGACTAGGTTGGGAGACCCAGTACTTC.